Listed here are 13 T cell receptor beta chains from one sample, sequenced in a study of shared clonotypes between healthy human individuals. Generated by immunoSEQ multiplex PCR, the TCRdb table keeps only in-frame clones and is missing some. In the table there are a few hundred thousand clones, roughly 78% of which are singletons. The sequenced sample was PBMCs. The receptors were gathered from a woman in her 40s in good health. Some clones in this sample may be carry-over from other donors' samples.

J is TRBJ1-1 and V is TRBV19; 7 positions agree with TRBD1. The germline gives CDR1 LNHDA, CDR2 SQIVND (reference sequence). V gave up 3 bases and J gave up 5 bases; unmatched junction bases: 3. The CDR3 spans 13 residues. In DNA, the CDR3 is TGTGCCAGTAGTATCGACAGGGAAACTGAAGCTTTCTTT. Residues: CASSIDRETEAFF.

The rearrangement joins TRBV30 to TRBJ1-2; TRBD1 matches at 8 bases. CDR1 and CDR2 from the germline V gene are GTSNPN and SVGIG (reference sequence). V lost 4 bases and J lost 8; bases outside the gene matches: 12. This CDR3 region has 14 residues. CDR3 amino acids: CAWTRGRGLGGYTF. CDR3 DNA: TGTGCCTGGACTAGAGGCAGGGGGCTAGGCGGCTACACCTTC. The whole variable domain, remainder taken from reference TRBV30 and TRBJ1-2, is SQTIHQWPATLVQPVGSPLSLECTVEGTSNPNLYWYRQAAGRGLQLLFYSVGIGQISSEVPQNLSASRPQDRQFILSSKKLLLSDSGFYLCAWTRGRGLGGYTFGSGTRLTVV.

This clone was observed a few times. The chain recombines TRBV2 with TRBJ2-6; D ambiguous. This CDR3 contains 11 residues. Germline V gene sequence: CDR1 SNHLY, CDR2 FYNNEI. The V end was cut by 8 bases, the J end by 1 base, with 0 bases between. Written as DNA, the CDR3 is TGTGCCAGCTCTGGGGCCAACGTCCTGACTTTC. Its protein is CASSGANVLTF.

This clone was recorded a few times. The chain has TRBV6-1 and TRBJ1-5; D uncertain. The CDR3 is made up of 13 amino acids. Trimming took 4 bases from V and 2 from J, leaving 6 bases between them. Germline-derived CDR1 and CDR2 are MNHNS and SASEGT. CDR3 DNA sequence: TGTGCCAGCAGTGGAACCCGCAATCAGCCCCAGCATTTT. Its protein product is CASSGTRNQPQHF.

Many counts were recorded for this clone. The chain has TRBV7-2 and TRBJ1-5; D is possibly TRBD1 (5 bases). Deletions cut 2 bases from V and 1 base from J, with 9 bases between. The germline V gene has CDR1 SGHTA and CDR2 FQGNSA. This CDR3 spans 15 amino acids. This chain's CDR3 is CASSLNGGSNQPQHF. Here the CDR3 DNA reads TGTGCCAGCAGCTTAAATGGGGGGAGCAATCAGCCCCAGCATTTT.

This clone has more than one count but fewer than ten. The CDR3 region has the DNA TGTGCCAGCAGCTTGCTGGGAATTAACAATGAGCAGTTCTTC. Its translation is CASSLLGINNEQFF. The rearrangement links TRBV5-5 to TRBJ2-1; no firm D call. Per the germline V gene, CDR1 is SGHKS and CDR2 is YYEKEE (reference sequence). The CDR3 extends over 14 amino acids. The V end was cut by 1 base, the J end by 5 bases, with 10 bases between.

The CDR3: CASSGTGDLGETQYF. CDR3 coding DNA: TGTGCCAGCAGCGGTACAGGGGATTTGGGAGAGACCCAGTACTTC. The V and J genes are TRBV5-4 and TRBJ2-5; 7 positions match TRBD1. The CDR3 covers 15 residues. The junction had 10 bases not matched to a gene; V was cut back by 4 bases and J by 4 bases. Germline CDR1 reads SGHNT; CDR2 reads YYREEE (reference sequence).

The chain employs TRBV5-5 and TRBJ2-7, with 9 bases identical to TRBD2. Germline trimming cut 0 bases from V and 5 bases from J; bases unmatched to any gene: 6. The germline V gene encodes CDR1 SGHKS and CDR2 YYEKEE (reference sequence). This CDR3 region has 15 residues. CDR3 nucleotide sequence: TGTGCCAGCAGCTTGGGGCTAGCGGGATCTCACGAGCAGTACTTC. Translating gives CASSLGLAGSHEQYF.

J is TRBJ2-2 and V is TRBV6-1, with D possibly TRBD2 on 5 matching bases. The CDR3 spans 14 residues. Trimming took 4 bases from V and 4 from J, leaving 10 bases between them. Germline-derived CDR1 and CDR2 are MNHNS and SASEGT. In DNA, the CDR3 is TGTGCCAGCAGTGCGCCCCGGGGCACCGGGGAGCTGTTTTTT. It translates to CASSAPRGTGELFF.

The chain links TRBV7-2 to TRBJ2-3, with D tentatively TRBD2 (5 bases). The V gene's germline CDR1 is SGHTA and CDR2 FQGNSA. The CDR3 sequence is 14 residues long. V shed 1 base and J shed 5 bases, with 10 bases lying between them. CDR3 DNA sequence: TGTGCCAGCAGCTTAGGCGGGTTTCAAGATACGCAGTATTTT. Translation gives CASSLGGFQDTQYF.

The V call is TRBV28, the J call TRBJ1-2; D remains unclear. Germline CDR1 MDHEN, CDR2 SYDVKM. The V gene lost 6 bases and the J gene lost 2 bases, with 10 bases spanning the gap. This CDR3 contains 13 residues. CDR3 nucleotide sequence: TGTGCCAGCAGGACTCCGACCAACTATGGCTACACCTTC. Translation: CASRTPTNYGYTF.

The chain links TRBV7-2 to TRBJ2-5; D not certain. This CDR3 contains 16 residues. The germline V gene has CDR1 SGHTA and CDR2 FQGNSA. Trimming stripped 1 base from V and 3 bases from J, with 15 bases between. The CDR3 sequence is CASSLVSSHGKETQYF. The CDR3, as DNA: TGTGCCAGCAGCTTAGTTAGCTCCCACGGCAAAGAGACCCAGTACTTC.

The chain uses TRBV5-6 and TRBJ1-2; 8 bases fit TRBD1. CDR3 length: 16 amino acids. The germline CDR1 and CDR2 sequences are SGHDT and YYEEEE. V dropped 2 bases and J dropped 1; count of bases not matched to a gene: 7. The chain's CDR3 is CASSFRGQGSNYGYTF. The CDR3 nucleotides are TGTGCCAGCAGCTTTAGAGGACAGGGCAGTAACTATGGCTACACCTTC.